This entry features one T cell receptor (beta chain) sequence. Its antigen is as yet unknown. This CDR3 comprises 14 residues. Germline CDR1 reads GTSNPN; CDR2 reads SVGIG (reference sequence). Trimming cost V 0 bases and J 5 bases, with 13 bases left between them. The data derive from a study of T cell responses to AZD1222 COVID-19 vaccine. Study results and limitations: Distributed over spike, vaccine-associated CD4 TCRs predominated at 160-218 and 743-854.

Clones were sequenced by immunoSEQ multiplex PCR, and TCRdb holds only the in-frame ones, with some missing. This table holds about 180,000 clones, 94% found once. Combined were second doses at about 4 or about 12 weeks. This sample comprised peripheral blood, obtained 28 days after the second AZD1222 dose. The receptor's source is an adult who received the AZD1222 COVID-19 vaccine. J is TRBJ2-5 and V is TRBV30, with a weak D call TRBD2 (6 bases). The CDR3 DNA follows: TGTGCCTGGAGTGTGTCGAAGGGAGGTGAGACCCAGTACTTC. Translation: CAWSVSKGGETQYF.